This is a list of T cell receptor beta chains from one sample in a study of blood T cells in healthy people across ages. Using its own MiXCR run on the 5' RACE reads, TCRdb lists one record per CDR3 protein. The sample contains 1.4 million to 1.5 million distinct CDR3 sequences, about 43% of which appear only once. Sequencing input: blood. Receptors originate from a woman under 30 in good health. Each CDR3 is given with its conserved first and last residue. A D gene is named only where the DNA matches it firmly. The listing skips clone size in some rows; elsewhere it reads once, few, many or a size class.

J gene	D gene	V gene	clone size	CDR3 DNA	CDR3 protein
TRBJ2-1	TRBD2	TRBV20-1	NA	TGCAGTGCCCCTCGAGCGGGAGTGGGTGAGCAGTTCTTC	CSAPRAGVGEQFF
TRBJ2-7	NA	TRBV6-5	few	TGTGCCAGCAGTTACTCCCGGGACAACACCTACGAGCAGTACTTC	CASSYSRDNTYEQYF
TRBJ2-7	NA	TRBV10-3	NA	TGTGCCATCAGTGAAATCTACGAGCAGTACTTC	CAISEIYEQYF
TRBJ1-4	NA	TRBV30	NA	TGTGCCGGGACGCGGGGAGGTTATGAAAAACTGTTTTTT	CAGTRGGYEKLFF
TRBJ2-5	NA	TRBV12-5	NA	TGTGCTAGTGGTTTGGGGGGGGGCGAAGAGACCCAGTACTTC	CASGLGGGEETQYF
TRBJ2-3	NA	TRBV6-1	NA	TGTGCCAGCAGTGACTGGGATACGCAGTATTTT	CASSDWDTQYF
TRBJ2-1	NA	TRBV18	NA	TGTGCCAGCTCACGGGTATCCTACTACTCCTACAATGAGCAGTTCTTC	CASSRVSYYSYNEQFF
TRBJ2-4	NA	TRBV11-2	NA	TGTGCCAGCCGCGGGCTCGGGGGAATCAAAGACATTCAGTACTTC	CASRGLGGIKDIQYF
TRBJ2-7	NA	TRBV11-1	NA	TGTGCCAGCGGCCAGGCGAGGACTACATACGAGCAGTACTTC	CASGQARTTYEQYF
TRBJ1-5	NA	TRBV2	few	TGTGCCAGCAGTGAATGGGGAGGCCAGCCCCAGCATTTT	CASSEWGGQPQHF
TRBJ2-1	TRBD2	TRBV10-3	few	TGTGCCATCAGTGAGTCCGGAGCGGGGGCCGGGAATGAGCAGTTCTTC	CAISESGAGAGNEQFF
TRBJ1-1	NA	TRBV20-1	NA	TGCAGTGCTAGAGACCGCCGATCAGGGGACACTGAAGCTTTCTTT	CSARDRRSGDTEAFF
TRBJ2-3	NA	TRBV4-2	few	TGTGCCAGCAGCCATCCCGTGGCTTCTGATACGCAGTATTTT	CASSHPVASDTQYF
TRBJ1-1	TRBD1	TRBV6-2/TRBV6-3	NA	TGTGCCAGCAGGGACAGGGGGTTTGGTACTGAAGCTTTCTTT	CASRDRGFGTEAFF
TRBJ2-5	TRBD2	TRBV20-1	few	TGCAGTGCGAAGCGGGGGCCGCAAGAGACCCAGTACTTC	CSAKRGPQETQYF
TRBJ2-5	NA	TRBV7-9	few	TGTGCCAGCAGCTTATGGCAGCAGGGGGAGACCCAGTACTTC	CASSLWQQGETQYF
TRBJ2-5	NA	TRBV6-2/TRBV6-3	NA	TGTGCCAGCAGTTATTATCGGGGAACCAACCCCGCGGAGACCCAGTACTTC	CASSYYRGTNPAETQYF
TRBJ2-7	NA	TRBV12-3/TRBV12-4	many	TGTGCCAGCAGCCGTTTTACCTACGAGCAGTACTTC	CASSRFTYEQYF
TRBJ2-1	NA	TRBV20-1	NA	TGCAGTGCCACGACCCAGGGTGAGCAGTTCTTC	CSATTQGEQFF
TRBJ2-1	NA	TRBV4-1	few	TGCGCCAGCAGCCAACAGAGAGGGAATGAGCAGTTCTTC	CASSQQRGNEQFF
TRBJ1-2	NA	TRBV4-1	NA	TGCGCCAGCAGCCAAGGTCCCGTCGGGGGCTACACCTTC	CASSQGPVGGYTF
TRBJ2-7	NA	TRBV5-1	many	TGCGCCAGCAGTTCAGAACCCGACACGTCTTCCTACGAGCAGTACTTC	CASSSEPDTSSYEQYF
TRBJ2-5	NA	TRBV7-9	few	TGTGCCAGCAGCTTAGGATCTGGAGTATCTTGGGAGACCCAGTACTTC	CASSLGSGVSWETQYF
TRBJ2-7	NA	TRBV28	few	TGTGCCAGCAGTTTAGGTGTCGCACCCTACGAGCAGTACTTC	CASSLGVAPYEQYF
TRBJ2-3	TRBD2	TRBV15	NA	TGTGCCACCAGCGGGGCTAGCGGAAGAGATACGCAGTATTTT	CATSGASGRDTQYF
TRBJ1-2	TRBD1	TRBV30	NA	TGTGCCTACGCGGGACAGGGAGGTGGCTACACCTTC	CAYAGQGGGYTF
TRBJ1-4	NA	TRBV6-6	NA	TGTGCCAGCAGTTACTCGAATCCAGCTTCCAATGAAAAACTGTTTTTT	CASSYSNPASNEKLFF
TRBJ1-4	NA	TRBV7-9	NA	TGTGCCAGCAGCTCGGCAGTGAGGTACGCAGAAGAAAAACTGTTTTTT	CASSSAVRYAEEKLFF
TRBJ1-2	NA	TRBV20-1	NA	TGCAGTGCTAGGCAGGAGATCTATGGCTACACCTTC	CSARQEIYGYTF
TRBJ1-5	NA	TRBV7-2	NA	TGTGCCAGCAGCCCCCAGGTGGGCAATCAGCCCCAGCATTTT	CASSPQVGNQPQHF
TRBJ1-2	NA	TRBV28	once	TGTGCCAGCAGTTTCATTGACAGGTTCACCTATGGCTACACCTTC	CASSFIDRFTYGYTF
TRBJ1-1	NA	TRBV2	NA	TGTGCCAGCAGTGTAGGTGGCAATGGGGGAGCTTTCTTT	CASSVGGNGGAFF
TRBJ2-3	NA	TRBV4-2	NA	TGTGCCAGCAGTCAAGATGCGGCATCCGGCACAGATACGCAGTATTTT	CASSQDAASGTDTQYF
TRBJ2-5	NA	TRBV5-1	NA	TGCGCCAGCAGCATCGGGACTGAGGCGGAGACCCAGTACTTC	CASSIGTEAETQYF
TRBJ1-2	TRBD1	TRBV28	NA	TGTGTCAGCAATGACAGGGCGATTTTTGGCTACACCTTC	CVSNDRAIFGYTF
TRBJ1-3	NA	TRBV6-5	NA	TGTGCCAGCAGTTACTCGCCGGAGGCAGGCACCATATATTTT	CASSYSPEAGTIYF
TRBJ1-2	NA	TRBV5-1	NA	TGCGCCAGCAGCTTGAACATCAATGGCTACACCTTC	CASSLNINGYTF
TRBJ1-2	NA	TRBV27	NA	TGTGCCAGCAGTTTAACTTCACAATCTGGCTACACCTTC	CASSLTSQSGYTF
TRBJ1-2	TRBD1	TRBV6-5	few	TGTGCCAGCAAAGGACAGGGGGCTGATGGCTACACCTTC	CASKGQGADGYTF
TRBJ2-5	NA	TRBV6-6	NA	TGTGCCAGCAGTCACGGGAGCGTCAATGAGCAGTACTTC	CASSHGSVNEQYF
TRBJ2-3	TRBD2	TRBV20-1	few	TGCAGTGCTAGAGCCGGGACTAGCTATGGGACAGATACGCAGTATTTT	CSARAGTSYGTDTQYF
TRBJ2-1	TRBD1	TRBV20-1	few	TGCAGTGCTAGAGATGGGAGGGCCAGGACAGGGGTCGTAAATGAGCAGTTCTTC	CSARDGRARTGVVNEQFF
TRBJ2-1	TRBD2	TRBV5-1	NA	TGCGCCAGCACCTTAAATCTAGCGGGAGTGGCTGAGCAGTTCTTC	CASTLNLAGVAEQFF
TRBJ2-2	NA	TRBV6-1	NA	TGTGCCAGCCGGGGACCTGGGGGCACCGGGGAGCTGTTTTTT	CASRGPGGTGELFF
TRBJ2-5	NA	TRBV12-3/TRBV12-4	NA	TGTGCCAGCAGTGTAGTCCCAGGGTACGAGACCCAGTACTTC	CASSVVPGYETQYF